There are many counts of the clone carrying this T cell receptor (beta chain). This is likely a read error, given that the CDR3 carries no conserved phenylalanine or tryptophan at its end. No DNA is shown, since the ends of the CDR3 on it are uncertain; the CDR3 is the one TCRdb lists. CDR1 is SGHVS and CDR2 is FNYEAQ in the germline V gene. Counting both end residues, the CDR3 totals 16 amino acids. Each CDR3 protein is one row after TCRdb ran MiXCR on the PCR reads. The table has about 13,000 distinct CDR3 sequences, roughly half seen once. The sample comes from a study of tumor-infiltrating lymphocytes in oesophageal squamous cell carcinoma.

This clonotype was obtained from a female donor with esophageal squamous cell carcinoma. The sequenced sample consisted of blood. The chain carries TRBV7-6 and TRBJ2-7; the D call of TRBD2 is as the table states it, not checked on the DNA. Here the CDR3 reads CASSKTEARDGYTFGS.